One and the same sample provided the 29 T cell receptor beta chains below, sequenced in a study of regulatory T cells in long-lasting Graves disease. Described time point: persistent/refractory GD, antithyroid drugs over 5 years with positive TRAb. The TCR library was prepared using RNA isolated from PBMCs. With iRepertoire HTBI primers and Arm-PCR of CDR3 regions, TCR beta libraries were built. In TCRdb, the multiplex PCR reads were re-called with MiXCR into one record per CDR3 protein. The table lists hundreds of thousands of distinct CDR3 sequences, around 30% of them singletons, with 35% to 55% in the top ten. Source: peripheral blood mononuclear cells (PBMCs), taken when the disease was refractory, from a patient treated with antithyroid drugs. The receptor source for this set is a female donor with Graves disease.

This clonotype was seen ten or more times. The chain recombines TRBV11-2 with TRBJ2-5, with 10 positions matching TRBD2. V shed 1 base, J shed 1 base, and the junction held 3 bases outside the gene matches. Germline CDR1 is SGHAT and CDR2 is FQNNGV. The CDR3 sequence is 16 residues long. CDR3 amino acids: CASSLARTSGQETQYF. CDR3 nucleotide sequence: TGTGCCAGCAGCTTAGCCAGGACTAGCGGCCAAGAGACCCAGTACTTC.

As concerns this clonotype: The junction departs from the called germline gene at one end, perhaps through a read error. This chain's CDR3 is CASGQDRAQETQYF. The CDR3, as DNA: TGTGCCAGCGGCCAAGACAGGGCACAAGAGACCCAGTACTTC. V usage is TRBV16 and J usage is TRBJ2-5, with 7 bases identical to TRBD1. Germline V CDR1 and CDR2: KGHSY, FQNENV. CDR3 size: 14 residues.

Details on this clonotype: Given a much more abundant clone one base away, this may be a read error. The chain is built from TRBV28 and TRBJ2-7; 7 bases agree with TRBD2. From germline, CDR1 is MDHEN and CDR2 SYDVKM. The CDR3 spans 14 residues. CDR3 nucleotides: TGTGCCAGCAGCCCAGGGAGGGGTCCCTACGAGCAGCACTTC. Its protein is CASSPGRGPYEQHF.

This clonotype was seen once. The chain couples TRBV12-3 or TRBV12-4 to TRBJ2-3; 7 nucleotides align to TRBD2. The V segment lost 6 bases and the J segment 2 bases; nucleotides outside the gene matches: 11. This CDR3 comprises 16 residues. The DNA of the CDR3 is TGTGCCAGCAGCAAGGGGCGGGGGACTCTCACAGATACGCAGTATTTT. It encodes CASSKGRGTLTDTQYF.

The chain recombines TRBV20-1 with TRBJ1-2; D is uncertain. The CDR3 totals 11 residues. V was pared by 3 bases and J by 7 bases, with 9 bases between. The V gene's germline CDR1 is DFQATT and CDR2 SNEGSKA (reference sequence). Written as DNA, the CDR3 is TGCAGTGCTAGGCATAACGCTGGCTACACCTTC. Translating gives CSARHNAGYTF.

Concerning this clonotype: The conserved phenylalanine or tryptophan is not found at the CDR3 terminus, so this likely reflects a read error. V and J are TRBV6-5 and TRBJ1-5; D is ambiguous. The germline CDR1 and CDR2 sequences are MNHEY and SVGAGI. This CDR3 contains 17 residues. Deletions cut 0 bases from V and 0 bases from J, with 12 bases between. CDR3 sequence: CASSYSLGLRSNQPQHS. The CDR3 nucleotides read TGTGCCAGCAGTTACTCTCTCGGTCTCCGTAGCAATCAGCCCCAGCATTCT.

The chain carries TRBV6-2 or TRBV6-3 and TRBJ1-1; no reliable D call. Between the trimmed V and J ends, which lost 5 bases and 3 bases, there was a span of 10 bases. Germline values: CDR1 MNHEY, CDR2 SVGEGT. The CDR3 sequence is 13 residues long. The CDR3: CASSMDLYTEAFF. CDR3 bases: TGTGCCAGCAGTATGGACTTATACACTGAAGCTTTCTTT.

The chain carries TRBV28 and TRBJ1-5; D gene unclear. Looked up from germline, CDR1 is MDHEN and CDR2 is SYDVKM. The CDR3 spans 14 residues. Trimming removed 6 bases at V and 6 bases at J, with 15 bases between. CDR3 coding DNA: TGTGCCAGCAGCATTCCCCAGTCGGCTCAGCCCCAGCATTTT. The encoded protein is CASSIPQSAQPQHF.

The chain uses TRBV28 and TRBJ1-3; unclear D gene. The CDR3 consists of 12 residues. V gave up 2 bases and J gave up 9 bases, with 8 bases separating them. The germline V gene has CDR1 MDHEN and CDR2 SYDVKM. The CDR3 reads CASSLGPSTIYF. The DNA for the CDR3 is TGTGCCAGCAGTTTAGGCCCAAGCACCATATATTTT.

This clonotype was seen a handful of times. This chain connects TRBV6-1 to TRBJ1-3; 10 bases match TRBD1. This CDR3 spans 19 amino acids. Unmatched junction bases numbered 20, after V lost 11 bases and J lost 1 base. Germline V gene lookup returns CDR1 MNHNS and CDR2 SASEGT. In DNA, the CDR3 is TGTGCCGGTACATTCCTGCCGGGACAGGGGTTAGAATCTGGAAACACCATATATTTT. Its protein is CAGTFLPGQGLESGNTIYF.

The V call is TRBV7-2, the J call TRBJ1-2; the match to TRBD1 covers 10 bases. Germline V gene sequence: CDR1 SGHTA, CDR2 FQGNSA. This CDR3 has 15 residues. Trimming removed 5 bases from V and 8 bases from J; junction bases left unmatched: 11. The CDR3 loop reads CASSARTGGLLGYTF. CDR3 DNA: TGTGCCAGCAGCGCGAGGACAGGGGGACTTCTGGGCTACACCTTC.

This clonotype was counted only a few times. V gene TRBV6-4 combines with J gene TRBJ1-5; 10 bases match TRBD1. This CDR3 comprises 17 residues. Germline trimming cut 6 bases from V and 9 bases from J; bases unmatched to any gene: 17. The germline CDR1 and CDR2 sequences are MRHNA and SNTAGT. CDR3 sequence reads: CASSSGKMTGGSGPQHF. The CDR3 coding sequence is TGTGCCAGCAGCTCCGGAAAAATGACAGGGGGCTCAGGGCCCCAGCATTTT.

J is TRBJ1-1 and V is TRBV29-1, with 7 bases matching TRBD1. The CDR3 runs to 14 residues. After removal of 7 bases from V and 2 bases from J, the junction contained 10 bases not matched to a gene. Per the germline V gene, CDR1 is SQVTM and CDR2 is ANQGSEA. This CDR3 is CSGKEGAINTEAFF. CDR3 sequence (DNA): TGCAGCGGTAAGGAGGGGGCGATTAACACTGAAGCTTTCTTT.

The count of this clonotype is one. CDR3 amino acids: CASSVDIQETQYF. As DNA, the CDR3 is TGTGCCAGCAGCGTAGATATACAAGAGACCCAGTACTTC. The chain links TRBV9 to TRBJ2-5; D remains ambiguous. The CDR3 runs to 13 residues. Trimming took off 0 bases at V and 2 bases at J, with 5 bases between the two ends. Looked up from germline, CDR1 is SGDLS and CDR2 is YYNGEE.

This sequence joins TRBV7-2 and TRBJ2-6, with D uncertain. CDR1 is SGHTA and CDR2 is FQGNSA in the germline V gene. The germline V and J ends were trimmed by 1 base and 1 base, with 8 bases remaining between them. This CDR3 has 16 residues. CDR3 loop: CASSLGPGSGANVLTF. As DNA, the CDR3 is TGTGCCAGCAGCTTAGGCCCAGGTTCTGGGGCCAACGTCCTGACTTTC.

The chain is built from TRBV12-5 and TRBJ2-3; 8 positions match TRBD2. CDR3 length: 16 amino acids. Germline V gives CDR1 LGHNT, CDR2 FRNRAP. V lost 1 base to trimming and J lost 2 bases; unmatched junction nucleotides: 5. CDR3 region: CASGLDVTSDTDTQYF. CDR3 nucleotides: TGTGCTAGTGGTTTGGATGTGACTAGCGACACAGATACGCAGTATTTT.

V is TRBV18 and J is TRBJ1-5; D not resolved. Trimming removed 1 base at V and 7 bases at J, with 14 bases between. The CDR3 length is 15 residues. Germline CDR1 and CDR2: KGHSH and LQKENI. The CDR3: CASSPRATPDQPQHF. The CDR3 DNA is TGTGCCAGCTCACCACGGGCGACTCCGGACCAGCCCCAGCATTTT.

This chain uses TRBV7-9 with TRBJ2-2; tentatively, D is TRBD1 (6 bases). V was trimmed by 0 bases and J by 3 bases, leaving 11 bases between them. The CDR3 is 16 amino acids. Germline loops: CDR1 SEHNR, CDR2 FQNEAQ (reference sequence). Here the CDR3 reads CASSLATGLHTGELFF. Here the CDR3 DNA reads TGTGCCAGCAGCTTAGCTACAGGGCTACACACCGGGGAGCTGTTTTTT.

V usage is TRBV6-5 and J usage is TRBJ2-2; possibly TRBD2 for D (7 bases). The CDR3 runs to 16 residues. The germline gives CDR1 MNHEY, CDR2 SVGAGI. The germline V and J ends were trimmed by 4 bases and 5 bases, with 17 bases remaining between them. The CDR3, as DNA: TGTGCCAGCAGTTCAGTAGGGGGGGCATGGACCGGGGAGCTGTTTTTT. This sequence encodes CASSSVGGAWTGELFF.

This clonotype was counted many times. The CDR3 loop reads CASSSGAATNEKLFF. As DNA, the CDR3 is TGTGCCAGCAGTTCAGGGGCCGCAACTAATGAAAAACTGTTTTTT. The chain recombines TRBV28 with TRBJ1-4; D is perhaps TRBD1 (6 bases). V was pared by 4 bases and J by 0 bases, with 9 bases between. The germline CDR1 and CDR2 sequences are MDHEN and SYDVKM. CDR3 length: 15 amino acids.

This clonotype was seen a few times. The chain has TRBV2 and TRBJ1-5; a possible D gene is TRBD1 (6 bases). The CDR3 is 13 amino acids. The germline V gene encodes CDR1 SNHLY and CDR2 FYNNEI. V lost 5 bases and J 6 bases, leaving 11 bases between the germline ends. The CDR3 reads CASSRGAIQPQHF. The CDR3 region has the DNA TGTGCCAGCAGTCGGGGGGCTATTCAGCCCCAGCATTTT.

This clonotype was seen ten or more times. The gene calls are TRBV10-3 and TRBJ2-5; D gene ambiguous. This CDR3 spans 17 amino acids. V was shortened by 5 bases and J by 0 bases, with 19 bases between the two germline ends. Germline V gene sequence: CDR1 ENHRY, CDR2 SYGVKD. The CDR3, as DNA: TGTGCCATCAGTTCCCCGAGTCAAGCTACGTACCAAGAGACCCAGTACTTC. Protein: CAISSPSQATYQETQYF.

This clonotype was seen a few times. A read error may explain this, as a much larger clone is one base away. CDR3 sequence reads: CASSSPQPTGDTEAFF. The CDR3 coding sequence is TGTGCCAGCAGCTCTCCCCAACCGACAGGGGACACTGAAGCTTTCTTT. The chain joins TRBV28 to TRBJ1-1; 8 bases line up with TRBD1. CDR3 length: 16 amino acids. Germline lookup yields CDR1 MDHEN and CDR2 SYDVKM. V lost 6 bases to trimming and J lost 3 bases; unmatched junction nucleotides: 12.

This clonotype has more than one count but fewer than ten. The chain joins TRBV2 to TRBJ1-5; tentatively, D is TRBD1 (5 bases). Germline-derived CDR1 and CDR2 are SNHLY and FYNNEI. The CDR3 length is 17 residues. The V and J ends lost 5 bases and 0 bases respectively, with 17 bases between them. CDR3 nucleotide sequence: TGTGCCAGCAGTATCCGGGACGGATTATATAGCAATCAGCCCCAGCATTTT. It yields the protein CASSIRDGLYSNQPQHF.

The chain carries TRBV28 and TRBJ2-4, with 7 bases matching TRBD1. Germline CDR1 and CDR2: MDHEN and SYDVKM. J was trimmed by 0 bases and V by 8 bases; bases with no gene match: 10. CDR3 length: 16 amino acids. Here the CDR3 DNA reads TGTGCCAGCTGCTGTGACAGGGCACTAGCCAAAAACATTCAGTACTTC. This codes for CASCCDRALAKNIQYF. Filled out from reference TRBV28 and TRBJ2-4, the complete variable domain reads DVKVTQSSRYLVKRTGEKVFLECVQDMDHENMFWYRQDPGLGLRLIYFSYDVKMKEKGDIPEGYSVSREKKERFSLILESASTNQTSMYLCASCCDRALAKNIQYFGAGTRLSVL.

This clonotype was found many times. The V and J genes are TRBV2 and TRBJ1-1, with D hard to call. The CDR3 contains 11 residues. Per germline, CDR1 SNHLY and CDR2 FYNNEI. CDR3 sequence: CASRFNTEAFF. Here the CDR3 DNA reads TGTGCGAGCCGCTTTAACACTGAAGCTTTCTTT.

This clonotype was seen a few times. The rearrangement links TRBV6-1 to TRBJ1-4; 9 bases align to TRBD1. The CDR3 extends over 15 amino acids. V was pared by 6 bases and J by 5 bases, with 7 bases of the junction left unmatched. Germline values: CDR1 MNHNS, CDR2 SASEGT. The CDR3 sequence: CASSNPGQGNEKLFF. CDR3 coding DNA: TGTGCCAGCAGCAATCCGGGACAGGGAAATGAAAAACTGTTTTTT.

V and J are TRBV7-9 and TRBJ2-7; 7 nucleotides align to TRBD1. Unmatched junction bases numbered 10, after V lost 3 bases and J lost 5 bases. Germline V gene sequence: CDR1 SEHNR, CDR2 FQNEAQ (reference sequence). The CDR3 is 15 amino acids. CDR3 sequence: CASSFRGGNDHEQYF. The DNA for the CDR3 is TGTGCCAGCAGCTTCAGAGGGGGCAACGACCACGAGCAGTACTTC. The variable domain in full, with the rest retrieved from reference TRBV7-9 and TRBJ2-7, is DTGVSQNPRHKITKRGQNVTFRCDPISEHNRLYWYRQTLGQGPEFLTYFQNEAQLEKSRLLSDRFSAERPKGSFSTLEIQRTEQGDSAMYLCASSFRGGNDHEQYFGPGTRLTVT.

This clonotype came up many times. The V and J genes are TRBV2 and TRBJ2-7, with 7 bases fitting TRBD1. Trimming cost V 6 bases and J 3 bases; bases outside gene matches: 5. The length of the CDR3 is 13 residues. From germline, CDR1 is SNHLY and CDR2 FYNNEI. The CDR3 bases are TGTGCCAGCAGCGGACAGGTTTACTACGAGCAGTACTTC. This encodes CASSGQVYYEQYF.